These T cell receptor beta chains were read from a single sample in a study of blood T cell repertoires in COVID-19. Sequenced by immunoSEQ multiplex PCR; TCRdb stores in-frame clones only, minus some. The table lists about 170,000 clones, about 74% of them singletons, with 2.5% to 3% in the top ten. Source material: peripheral blood. These receptors were obtained from a woman older than 75 with acute or convalescent COVID-19. Both conserved end residues are part of each CDR3.

v_gene: TRBV19; j_gene: TRBJ1-3; CDR3aa: CASRSGTGVAGNTIYF
v_gene: TRBV28; j_gene: TRBJ1-2; CDR3aa: CASSLPGQGRGYTF
v_gene: TRBV18; j_gene: TRBJ1-2; CDR3aa: CASSPTTGPSNYGYTF
v_gene: TRBV27; j_gene: TRBJ2-1; CDR3aa: CASSLSRGTSGTKQFF
v_gene: TRBV19; j_gene: TRBJ2-1; CDR3aa: CASSRTGRALRNNEQFF
v_gene: TRBV19; j_gene: TRBJ2-3; CDR3aa: CASSKGIDGDTQYF
v_gene: TRBV10-3; j_gene: TRBJ2-1; CDR3aa: CAISVAGKSSYNEQFF
v_gene: TRBV5-1; j_gene: TRBJ1-2; CDR3aa: CASSSFAGADYGYTF
v_gene: TRBV2; j_gene: TRBJ2-1; CDR3aa: CASSLELYNEQFF
v_gene: TRBV19; j_gene: TRBJ2-3; CDR3aa: CASRLQRHTDTQYF
v_gene: TRBV18; j_gene: TRBJ1-2; CDR3aa: CASSPGGGESGYTF
v_gene: TRBV5-8; j_gene: TRBJ1-4; CDR3aa: CASSLYTDEKLFF
v_gene: TRBV27; j_gene: TRBJ2-7; CDR3aa: CASSSSGTGYEQYF
v_gene: TRBV27; j_gene: TRBJ2-1; CDR3aa: CASSLWGGRALNEQFF
v_gene: TRBV7-3; j_gene: TRBJ2-7; CDR3aa: CASSPMAGESYEQYF
v_gene: TRBV6-6; j_gene: TRBJ2-3; CDR3aa: CASREGLAVTDTQYF
v_gene: TRBV19; j_gene: TRBJ1-1; CDR3aa: CASSIHTTEAFF
v_gene: TRBV10-3; j_gene: TRBJ2-5; CDR3aa: CAISVDLSSGKETQYF
v_gene: TRBV28; j_gene: TRBJ2-7; CDR3aa: CASSLYTGDPYEQYF
v_gene: TRBV5-1; j_gene: TRBJ2-2; CDR3aa: CASSQSARELFF
v_gene: TRBV12-3/TRBV12-4; j_gene: TRBJ1-1; CDR3aa: CASSFSGAEAFF
v_gene: TRBV3-1/TRBV3-2; j_gene: TRBJ2-5; CDR3aa: CASSQAMGGETQYF
v_gene: TRBV27; j_gene: TRBJ2-1; CDR3aa: CASSFGGVSSYNEQFF
v_gene: TRBV3-1/TRBV3-2; j_gene: TRBJ1-5; CDR3aa: CASSQYRSNQPQHF
v_gene: TRBV4-1; j_gene: TRBJ1-3; CDR3aa: CASSQPVGRSGNTIYF
v_gene: TRBV3-1/TRBV3-2; j_gene: TRBJ1-1; CDR3aa: CATTQGQTEAFF
v_gene: TRBV7-2; j_gene: TRBJ1-3; CDR3aa: CASSRNRGVSGNTIYF
v_gene: TRBV2; j_gene: TRBJ2-7; CDR3aa: CASSEYRGYEQYF
v_gene: TRBV3-1/TRBV3-2; j_gene: TRBJ2-5; CDR3aa: CASSQGDTDQETQYF
v_gene: TRBV6-1; j_gene: TRBJ1-5; CDR3aa: CASSESGGNQPQHF
v_gene: TRBV19; j_gene: TRBJ2-3; CDR3aa: CASNPGRGTDTQYF
v_gene: TRBV9; j_gene: TRBJ2-3; CDR3aa: CASSSRVYQDTQYF
v_gene: TRBV28; j_gene: TRBJ2-2; CDR3aa: CASNLGGAGELFF
v_gene: TRBV7-3; j_gene: TRBJ1-1; CDR3aa: CASSTQGATEAFF
v_gene: TRBV19; j_gene: TRBJ2-1; CDR3aa: CASSKSGTGGNDEQFF
v_gene: TRBV5-5; j_gene: TRBJ2-3; CDR3aa: CASSLGRGGTDTQYF
v_gene: TRBV5-6; j_gene: TRBJ1-4; CDR3aa: CASSLRGVPTNEKLFF
v_gene: TRBV2; j_gene: TRBJ2-5; CDR3aa: CASSGPWTGGGTQYF
v_gene: TRBV3-1/TRBV3-2; j_gene: TRBJ1-1; CDR3aa: CASSQVRSTEAFF
v_gene: TRBV6-1; j_gene: TRBJ1-2; CDR3aa: CASSENTANYGYTF
v_gene: TRBV29-1; j_gene: TRBJ1-3; CDR3aa: CSVEYTSSGNTIYF
v_gene: TRBV28; j_gene: TRBJ2-1; CDR3aa: CASSGWTSGTGSYNEQFF
v_gene: TRBV5-4; j_gene: TRBJ1-6; CDR3aa: CASSDPQGYNSPLHF
v_gene: TRBV7-8; j_gene: TRBJ2-3; CDR3aa: CASSQPGVASDTQYF
v_gene: TRBV7-2; j_gene: TRBJ2-1; CDR3aa: CASSLGGRAYNEQFF
v_gene: TRBV2; j_gene: TRBJ1-5; CDR3aa: CATGQGEQPQHF
v_gene: TRBV6-5; j_gene: TRBJ1-1; CDR3aa: CASSRTSREGTEAFF
v_gene: TRBV7-9; j_gene: TRBJ2-5; CDR3aa: CASSSSLETQYF
v_gene: TRBV7-9; j_gene: TRBJ1-1; CDR3aa: CASSFDRTALEAFF
v_gene: TRBV5-1; j_gene: TRBJ1-2; CDR3aa: CASSYASTGDGYTF
v_gene: TRBV9; j_gene: TRBJ1-2; CDR3aa: CASSPRENYGYTF
v_gene: TRBV11-2; j_gene: TRBJ2-5; CDR3aa: CASSLESGVGETQYF
v_gene: TRBV12-2; j_gene: TRBJ2-7; CDR3aa: CASRLGTSGLSSYEQYF
v_gene: TRBV19; j_gene: TRBJ1-1; CDR3aa: CASSEGLRNTEAFF
v_gene: TRBV28; j_gene: TRBJ2-7; CDR3aa: CASSLSGILNF
v_gene: TRBV30; j_gene: TRBJ1-4; CDR3aa: CAWGGQGEKLFF
v_gene: TRBV10-3; j_gene: TRBJ2-3; CDR3aa: CAIRGGSTDTQYF
v_gene: TRBV27; j_gene: TRBJ2-2; CDR3aa: CASSPGQSWNTGELFF
v_gene: TRBV3-1/TRBV3-2; j_gene: TRBJ2-7; CDR3aa: CASSQGDNSYTYEQYF